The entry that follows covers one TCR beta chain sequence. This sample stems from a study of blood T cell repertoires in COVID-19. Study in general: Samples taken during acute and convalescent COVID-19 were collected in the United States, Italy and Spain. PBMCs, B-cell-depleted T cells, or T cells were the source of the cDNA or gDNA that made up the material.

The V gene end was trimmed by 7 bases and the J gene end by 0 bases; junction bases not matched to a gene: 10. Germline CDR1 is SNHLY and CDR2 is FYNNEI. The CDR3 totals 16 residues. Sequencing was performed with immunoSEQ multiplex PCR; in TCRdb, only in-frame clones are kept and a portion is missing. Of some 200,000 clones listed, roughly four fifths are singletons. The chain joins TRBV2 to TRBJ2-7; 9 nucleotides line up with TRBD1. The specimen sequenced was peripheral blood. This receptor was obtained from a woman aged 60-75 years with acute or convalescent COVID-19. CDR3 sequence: CASIYRGLLSSYEQYF. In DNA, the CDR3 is TGTGCCAGCATCTACAGGGGGCTCCTGAGCTCCTACGAGCAGTACTTC.